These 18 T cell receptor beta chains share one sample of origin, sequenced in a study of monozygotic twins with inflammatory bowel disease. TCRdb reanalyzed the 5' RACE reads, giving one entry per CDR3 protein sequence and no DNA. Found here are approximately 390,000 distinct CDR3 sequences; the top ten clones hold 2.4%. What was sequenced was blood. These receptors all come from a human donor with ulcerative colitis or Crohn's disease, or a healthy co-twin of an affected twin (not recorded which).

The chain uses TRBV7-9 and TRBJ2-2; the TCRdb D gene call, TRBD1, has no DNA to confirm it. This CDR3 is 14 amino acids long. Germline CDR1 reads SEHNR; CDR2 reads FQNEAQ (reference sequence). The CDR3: CASTDKGGTGELFF. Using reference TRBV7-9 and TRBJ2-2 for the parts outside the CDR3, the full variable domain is DTGVSQNPRHKITKRGQNVTFRCDPISEHNRLYWYRQTLGQGPEFLTYFQNEAQLEKSRLLSDRFSAERPKGSFSTLEIQRTEQGDSAMYLCASTDKGGTGELFFGEGSRLTVL.

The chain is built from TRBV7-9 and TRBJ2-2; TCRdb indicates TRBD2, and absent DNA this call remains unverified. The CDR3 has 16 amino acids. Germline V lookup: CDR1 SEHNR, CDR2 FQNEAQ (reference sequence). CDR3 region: CASSPPGSRNTGELFF.

CDR3 loop: CASSQVAGETYEQYF. V usage is TRBV4-1 and J usage is TRBJ2-7; lacking DNA, the TRBD2 call made by TCRdb goes unchecked. The CDR3 runs to 15 residues. Germline loops: CDR1 MGHRA, CDR2 YSYEKL.

This CDR3 is CASSPGSTDTQYF. The chain couples TRBV18 to TRBJ2-3. The V gene's germline CDR1 is KGHSH and CDR2 LQKENI. This CDR3 region has 13 residues.

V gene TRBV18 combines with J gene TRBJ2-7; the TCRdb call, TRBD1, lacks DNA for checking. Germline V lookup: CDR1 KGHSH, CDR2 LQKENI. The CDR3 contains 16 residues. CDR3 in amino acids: CASSPPRGQGNYEQYF.

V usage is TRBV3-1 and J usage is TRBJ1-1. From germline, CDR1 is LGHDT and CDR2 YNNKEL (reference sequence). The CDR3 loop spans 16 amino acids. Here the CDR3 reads CASSQVAAGGVDAAFF.

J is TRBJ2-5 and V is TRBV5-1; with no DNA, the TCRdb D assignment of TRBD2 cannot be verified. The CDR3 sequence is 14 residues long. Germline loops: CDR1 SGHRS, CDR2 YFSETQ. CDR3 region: CASKEGLAGETQYF.

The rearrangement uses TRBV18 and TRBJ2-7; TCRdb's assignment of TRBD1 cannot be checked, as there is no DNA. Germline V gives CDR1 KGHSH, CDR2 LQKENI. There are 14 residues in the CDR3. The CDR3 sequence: CASSPRDRVYEQYF.

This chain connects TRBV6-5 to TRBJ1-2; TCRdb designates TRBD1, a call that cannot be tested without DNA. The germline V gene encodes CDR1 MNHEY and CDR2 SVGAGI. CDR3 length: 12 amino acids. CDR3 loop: CASSYAGYGYTF.

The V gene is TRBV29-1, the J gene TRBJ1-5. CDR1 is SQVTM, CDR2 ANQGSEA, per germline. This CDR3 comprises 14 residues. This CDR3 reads CSVGGGSSNQPQHF.

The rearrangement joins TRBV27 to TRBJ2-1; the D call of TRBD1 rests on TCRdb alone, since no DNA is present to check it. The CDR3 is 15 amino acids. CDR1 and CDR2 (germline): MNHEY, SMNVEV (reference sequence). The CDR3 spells CASSSPLISYNEQFF.

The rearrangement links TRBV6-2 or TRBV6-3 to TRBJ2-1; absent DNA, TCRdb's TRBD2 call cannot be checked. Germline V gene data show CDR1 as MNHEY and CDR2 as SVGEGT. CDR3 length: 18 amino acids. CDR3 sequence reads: CASTSLVRGTSAYNEQFF.

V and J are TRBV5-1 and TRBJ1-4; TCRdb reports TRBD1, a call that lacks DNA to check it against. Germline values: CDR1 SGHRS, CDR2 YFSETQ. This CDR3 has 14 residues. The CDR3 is CASRPGQGLGKLFF.

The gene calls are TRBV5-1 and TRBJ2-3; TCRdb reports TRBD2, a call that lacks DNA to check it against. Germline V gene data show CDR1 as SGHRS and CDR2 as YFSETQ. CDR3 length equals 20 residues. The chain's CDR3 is CASSLGLAGGRSVGRDTQYF.

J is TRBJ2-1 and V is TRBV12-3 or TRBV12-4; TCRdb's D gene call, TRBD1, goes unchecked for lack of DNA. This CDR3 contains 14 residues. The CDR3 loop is CASSLWDRYNEQFF.

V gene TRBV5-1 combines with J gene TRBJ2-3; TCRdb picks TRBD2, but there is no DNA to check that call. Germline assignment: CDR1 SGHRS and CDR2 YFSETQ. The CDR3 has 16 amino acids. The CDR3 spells CASSLGQRTSTDTQYF.

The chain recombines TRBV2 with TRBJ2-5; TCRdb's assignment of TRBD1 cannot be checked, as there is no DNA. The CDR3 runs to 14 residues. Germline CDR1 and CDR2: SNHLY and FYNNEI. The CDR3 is CASSGTGGGETQYF.

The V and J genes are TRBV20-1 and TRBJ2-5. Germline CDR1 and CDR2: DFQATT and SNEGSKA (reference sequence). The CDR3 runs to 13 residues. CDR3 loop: CSAHTLRQETQYF.